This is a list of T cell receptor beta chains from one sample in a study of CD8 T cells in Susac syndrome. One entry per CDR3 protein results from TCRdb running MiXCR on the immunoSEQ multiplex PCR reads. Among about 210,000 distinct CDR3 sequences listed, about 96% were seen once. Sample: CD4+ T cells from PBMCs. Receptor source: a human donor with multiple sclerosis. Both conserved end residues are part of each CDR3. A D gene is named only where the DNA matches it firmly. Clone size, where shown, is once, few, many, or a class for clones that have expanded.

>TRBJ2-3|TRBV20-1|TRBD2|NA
TGCAGTGCTAGTCGGTTTTCTGGCGGGGGGGACACAGATACGCAGTATTTT
CSASRFSGGGDTDTQYF
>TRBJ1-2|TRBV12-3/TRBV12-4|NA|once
TGTGCCAGCAGTTCGGCCCAGGTCTGGGGCTACACCTTC
CASSSAQVWGYTF
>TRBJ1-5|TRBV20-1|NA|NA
TGCAGTGCCCCGGGCAGAGGGAGTCAGCCCCAGCATTTT
CSAPGRGSQPQHF
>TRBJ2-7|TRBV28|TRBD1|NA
TGTGCCAGCGGCTCGGGACAGGGGGCGGGGTACTTC
CASGSGQGAGYF
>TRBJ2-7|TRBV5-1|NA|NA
TGCGCCAGCTGCTCAAGCAACGAGCAGTACTTC
CASCSSNEQYF
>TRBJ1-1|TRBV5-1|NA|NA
TGCGCCAGCAGCTTACAGGGACCCACTGAAGCTTTCTTT
CASSLQGPTEAFF
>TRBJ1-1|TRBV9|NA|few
TGTGCCAGCAGCGTTAGGGGGTCCACTGAAGCTTTCTTT
CASSVRGSTEAFF
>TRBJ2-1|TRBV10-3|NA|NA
TGTGCCATCAGACCACCGGCGGTAAATGAGCAGTTCTTC
CAIRPPAVNEQFF
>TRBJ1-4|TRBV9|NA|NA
TGTGCCAGCAGCGCCGAAGAGAGGTCGGCAACTAATGAAAAACTGTTTTTT
CASSAEERSATNEKLFF
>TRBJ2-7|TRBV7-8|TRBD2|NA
TGTGCCAGCAGCTACCCACCCGGGACTAGCGCCTACGAGCAGTACTTC
CASSYPPGTSAYEQYF
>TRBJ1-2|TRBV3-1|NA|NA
TGTGCCAGCAGCCCCCAAGCGAGGGGTTATAACTATGGCTACACCTTC
CASSPQARGYNYGYTF
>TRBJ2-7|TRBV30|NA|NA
TGTGCCTGGAAGGACCTGCGCTACGAGCAGTACTTC
CAWKDLRYEQYF
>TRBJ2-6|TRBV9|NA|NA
TGTGCCAGCAGCCCCCGTCCGGGGGCCAACGTCCTGACTTTC
CASSPRPGANVLTF
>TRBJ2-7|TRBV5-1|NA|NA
TGCGCCAGCAGCTCCACCAGCGGCAGGGAGTACGAGCAGTACTTC
CASSSTSGREYEQYF
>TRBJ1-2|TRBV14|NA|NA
TGTGCCAGCAGCCAAGATATCACCTGGGACTATGGCTACACCTTC
CASSQDITWDYGYTF